The clone carrying this TCR beta chain was detected many times. Its antigen remains unknown. Germline CDR1 reads SQVTM; CDR2 reads ANQGSEA. Germline trimming cut 7 bases from V and 3 bases from J; bases unmatched to any gene: 4. The CDR3 contains 12 residues. Next came a second PCR, run for roughly 6 to 11 cycles, which used a sample-barcoded 5' primer along with a J-beta primer mix. Every single cDNA molecule received a tag from a template-switch adaptor with 12 random nucleotides. Each CDR3 protein is one row after TCRdb ran MiXCR on the 5' RACE reads. The repertoire holds hundreds of thousands of distinct CDR3 sequences, with about 52% as singletons. The data were obtained in a study of blood T cells in healthy people across ages. General study results and limits: Older age coincided with a roughly linear decline in TCR beta diversity per million T cells. TCR beta diversity correlated strongly with naive T cell percentage.

The sequence derives from a woman aged 55-70 years in good health. V and J are TRBV29-1 and TRBJ2-5, with TRBD1 matching 8 bases. Material: blood. For the CDR3, the DNA is TGCAGCGGTGGGACAGGAGAAGAGACCCAGTACTTC. Translated, it gives CSGGTGEETQYF.